Sequencing of this TCR beta chain was carried out in a study of cytotoxic CD8 clonotypes in ibrutinib-treated CLL. About the study: The group held 11 to 12 relapsed/refractory and approximately 15 treatment-naive patients, with 17 IGHV unmutated.

This clone came up a few times. Its antigen is unknown. CDR3 length: 13 amino acids. Germline CDR1 reads MNHEY; CDR2 reads SMNVEV (reference sequence). Trimming cost V 2 bases and J 4 bases, with 7 bases left between them. Profiling relied on immunoSEQ multiplex PCR, and the TCRdb table lists in-frame clones only, not all of them. The sample lists 20,000 to 30,000 clones; about 75% were seen once. Findings and caveats of the study: Clonality went up at the time of ibrutinib response, stayed stable in sustained remission, and later dropped back toward its baseline level at progression.

The receptor comes from a human donor with chronic lymphocytic leukemia. The sequenced sample was PBMCs, obtained after 24 months of ibrutinib treatment. V is TRBV27 and J is TRBJ2-3, with unresolved D. CDR3 DNA: TGTGCCAGCAGTTTACCACCCCCAGATACGCAGTATTTT. Protein product: CASSLPPPDTQYF.